This T cell receptor (beta chain) was documented in a study of shared clonotypes between healthy human individuals. Trimming removed 6 bases from V and 6 bases from J, with 14 bases in between. Per germline, CDR1 ENHRY and CDR2 SYGVKD. The CDR3 has 13 amino acids. TCRdb's table, derived via immunoSEQ multiplex PCR, lists solely in-frame clones and lacks some. The sample holds over a million clones, around 78% seen once. All the donors were Caucasian adults who lived in Nashville, Tennessee. The chain recombines TRBV10-3 with TRBJ1-2, with a possible D match to TRBD1 (5 bases). The TCR originated in a man aged 18-30 years in good health. Some clones in this sample may be carry-over from other donors' samples. Sample: memory CD4+ T cells from PBMCs. The subset: CD45RA-negative fraction. CDR3 in amino acids: CAIRLQLGDGYTF. CDR3 coding DNA: TGTGCCATCAGGCTACAGTTGGGGGATGGCTACACCTTC.